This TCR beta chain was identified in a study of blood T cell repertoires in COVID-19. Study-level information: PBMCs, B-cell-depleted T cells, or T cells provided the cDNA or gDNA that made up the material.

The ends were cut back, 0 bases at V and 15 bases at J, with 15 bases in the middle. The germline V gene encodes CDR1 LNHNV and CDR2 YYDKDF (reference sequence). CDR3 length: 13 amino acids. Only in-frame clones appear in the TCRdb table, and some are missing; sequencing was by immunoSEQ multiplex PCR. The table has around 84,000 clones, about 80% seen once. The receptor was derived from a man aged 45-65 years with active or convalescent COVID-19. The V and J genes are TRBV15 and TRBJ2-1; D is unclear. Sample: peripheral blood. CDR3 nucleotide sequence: TGTGCCACCAGCAGAGATCGGGTAGTTGGCCCGTTCTTC. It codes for CATSRDRVVGPFF.